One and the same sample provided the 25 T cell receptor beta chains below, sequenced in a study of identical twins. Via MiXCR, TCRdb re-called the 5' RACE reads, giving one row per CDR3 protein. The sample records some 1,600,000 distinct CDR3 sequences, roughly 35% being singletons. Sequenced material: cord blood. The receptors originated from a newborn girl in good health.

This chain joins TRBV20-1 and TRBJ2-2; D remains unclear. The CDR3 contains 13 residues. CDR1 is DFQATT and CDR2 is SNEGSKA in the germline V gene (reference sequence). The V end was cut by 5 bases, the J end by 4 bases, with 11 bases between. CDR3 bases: TGCAGTGCTCTAACGTCCCCCACCGGGGAGCTGTTTTTT. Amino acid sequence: CSALTSPTGELFF.

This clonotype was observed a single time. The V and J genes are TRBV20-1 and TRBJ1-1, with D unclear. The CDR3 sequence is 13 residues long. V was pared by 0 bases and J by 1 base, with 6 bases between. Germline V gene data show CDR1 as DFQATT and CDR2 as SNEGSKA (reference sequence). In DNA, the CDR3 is TGCAGTGCTAGAGATGTCGGGAACACTGAAGCTTTCTTT. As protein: CSARDVGNTEAFF.

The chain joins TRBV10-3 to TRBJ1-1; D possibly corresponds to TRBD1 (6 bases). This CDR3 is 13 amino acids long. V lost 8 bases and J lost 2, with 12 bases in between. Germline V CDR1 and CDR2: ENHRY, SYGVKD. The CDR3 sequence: CAIRGGHNTEAFF. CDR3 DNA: TGTGCCATCCGGGGGGGGCATAACACTGAAGCTTTCTTT.

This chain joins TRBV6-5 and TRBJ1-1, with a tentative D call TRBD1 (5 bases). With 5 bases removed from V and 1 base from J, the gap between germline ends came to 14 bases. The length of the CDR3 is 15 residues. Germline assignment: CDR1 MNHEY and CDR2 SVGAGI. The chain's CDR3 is CASSDATGGNTEAFF. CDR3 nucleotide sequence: TGTGCCAGCAGTGACGCAACTGGGGGGAACACTGAAGCTTTCTTT.

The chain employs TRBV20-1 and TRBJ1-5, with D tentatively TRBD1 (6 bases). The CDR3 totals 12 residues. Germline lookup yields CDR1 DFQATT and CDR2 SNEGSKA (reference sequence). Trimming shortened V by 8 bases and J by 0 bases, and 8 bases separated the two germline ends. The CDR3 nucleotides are TGCAGTACAGGGTATAGCAATCAGCCCCAGCATTTT. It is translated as CSTGYSNQPQHF.

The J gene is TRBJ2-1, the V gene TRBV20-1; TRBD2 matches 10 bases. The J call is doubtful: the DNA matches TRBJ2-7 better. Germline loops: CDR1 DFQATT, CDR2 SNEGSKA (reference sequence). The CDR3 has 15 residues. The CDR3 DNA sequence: TGCAGTGCCACCCTGCTAGCGGGGGCCTACAATGAGCAGTACTTC. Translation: CSATLLAGAYNEQYF.

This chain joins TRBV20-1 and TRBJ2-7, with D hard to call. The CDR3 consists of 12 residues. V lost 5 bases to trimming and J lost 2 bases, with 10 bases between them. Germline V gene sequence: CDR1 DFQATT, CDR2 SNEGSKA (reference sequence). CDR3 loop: CSARGKAYEQYF. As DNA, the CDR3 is TGCAGTGCTCGCGGCAAAGCCTACGAGCAGTACTTC.

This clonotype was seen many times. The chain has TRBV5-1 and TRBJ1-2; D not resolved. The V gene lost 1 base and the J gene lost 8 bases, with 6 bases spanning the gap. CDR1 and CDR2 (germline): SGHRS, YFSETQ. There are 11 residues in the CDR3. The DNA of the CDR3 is TGCGCCAGCAGCTTGAAGGGAGGCTACACCTTC. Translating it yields CASSLKGGYTF.

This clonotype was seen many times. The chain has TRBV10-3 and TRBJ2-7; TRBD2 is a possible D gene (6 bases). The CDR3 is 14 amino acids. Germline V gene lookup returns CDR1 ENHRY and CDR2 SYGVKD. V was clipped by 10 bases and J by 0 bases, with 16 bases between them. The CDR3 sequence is CATEVGGISYEQYF. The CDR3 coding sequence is TGTGCCACCGAAGTTGGGGGGATCTCCTACGAGCAGTACTTC.

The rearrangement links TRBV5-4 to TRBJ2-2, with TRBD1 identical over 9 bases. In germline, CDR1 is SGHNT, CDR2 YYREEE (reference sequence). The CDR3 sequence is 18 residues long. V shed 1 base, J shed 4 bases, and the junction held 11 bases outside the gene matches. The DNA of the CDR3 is TGTGCCAGCAGCTTGCGCCCCGGACAGGGGTTCGTCACCGGGGAGCTGTTTTTT. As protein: CASSLRPGQGFVTGELFF.

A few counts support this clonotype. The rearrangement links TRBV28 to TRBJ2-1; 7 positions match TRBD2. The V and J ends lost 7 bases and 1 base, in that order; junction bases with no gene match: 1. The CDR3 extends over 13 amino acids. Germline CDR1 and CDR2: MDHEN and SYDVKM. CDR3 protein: CASNSGSYNEQFF. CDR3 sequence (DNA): TGTGCCAGCAATAGCGGGTCCTACAATGAGCAGTTCTTC. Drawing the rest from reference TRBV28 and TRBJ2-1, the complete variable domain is DVKVTQSSRYLVKRTGEKVFLECVQDMDHENMFWYRQDPGLGLRLIYFSYDVKMKEKGDIPEGYSVSREKKERFSLILESASTNQTSMYLCASNSGSYNEQFFGPGTRLTVL.

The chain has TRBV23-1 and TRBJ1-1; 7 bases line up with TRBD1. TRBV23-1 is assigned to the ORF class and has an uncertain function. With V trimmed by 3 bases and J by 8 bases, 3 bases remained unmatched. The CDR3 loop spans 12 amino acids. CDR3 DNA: TGCGCCAGCAGTCACTTGACAGGGGAAGCTTTCTTT. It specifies CASSHLTGEAFF.

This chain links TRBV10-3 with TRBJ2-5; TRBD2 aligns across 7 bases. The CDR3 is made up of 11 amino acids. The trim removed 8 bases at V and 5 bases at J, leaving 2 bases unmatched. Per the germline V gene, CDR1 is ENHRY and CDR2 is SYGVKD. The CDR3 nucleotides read TGTGCCATCGGGCGGGGGGAGACCCAGTACTTC. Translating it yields CAIGRGETQYF.

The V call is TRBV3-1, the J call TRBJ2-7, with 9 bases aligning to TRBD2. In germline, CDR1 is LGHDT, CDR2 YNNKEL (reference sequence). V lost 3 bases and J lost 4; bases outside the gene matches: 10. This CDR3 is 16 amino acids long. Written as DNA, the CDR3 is TGTGCCAGCAGCCACGATAGCGGGAGTCCCCAATACGAGCAGTACTTC. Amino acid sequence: CASSHDSGSPQYEQYF.

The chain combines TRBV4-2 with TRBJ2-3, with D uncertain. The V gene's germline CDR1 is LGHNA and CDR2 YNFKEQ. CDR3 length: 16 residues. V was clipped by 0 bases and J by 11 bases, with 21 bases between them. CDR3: CASSQDRRPLYNEQYF. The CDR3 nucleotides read TGTGCCAGCAGCCAAGATAGGAGACCCCTCTACAATGAGCAGTATTTT.

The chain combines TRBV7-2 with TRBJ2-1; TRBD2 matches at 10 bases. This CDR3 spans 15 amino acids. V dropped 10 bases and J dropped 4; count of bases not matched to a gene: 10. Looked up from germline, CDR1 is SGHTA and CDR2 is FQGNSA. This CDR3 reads CAITLAGGLYNEQFF. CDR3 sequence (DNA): TGTGCCATCACCTTAGCGGGGGGCCTATACAATGAGCAGTTCTTC.

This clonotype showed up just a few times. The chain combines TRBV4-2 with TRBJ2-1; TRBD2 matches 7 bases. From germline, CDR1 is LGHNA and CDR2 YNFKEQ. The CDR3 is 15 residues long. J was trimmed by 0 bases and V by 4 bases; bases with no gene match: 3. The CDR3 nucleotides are TGTGCCAGCAGCCCTTGGGGGGGCTCCTACAATGAGCAGTTCTTC. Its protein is CASSPWGGSYNEQFF.

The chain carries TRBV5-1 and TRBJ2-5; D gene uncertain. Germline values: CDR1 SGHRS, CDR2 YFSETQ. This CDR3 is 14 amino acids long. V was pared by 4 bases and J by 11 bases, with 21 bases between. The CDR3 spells CASSVGKFPNEQYF. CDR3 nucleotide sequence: TGCGCCAGCAGCGTGGGGAAGTTCCCGAATGAGCAGTACTTC.

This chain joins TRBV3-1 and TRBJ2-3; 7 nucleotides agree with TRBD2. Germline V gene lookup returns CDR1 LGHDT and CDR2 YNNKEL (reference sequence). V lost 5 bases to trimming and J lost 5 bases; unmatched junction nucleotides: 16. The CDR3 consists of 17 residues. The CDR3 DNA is TGTGCCAGCAGCGGACACGTCCCGGGCGGGAGTCAAGATACGCAGTATTTT. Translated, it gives CASSGHVPGGSQDTQYF.

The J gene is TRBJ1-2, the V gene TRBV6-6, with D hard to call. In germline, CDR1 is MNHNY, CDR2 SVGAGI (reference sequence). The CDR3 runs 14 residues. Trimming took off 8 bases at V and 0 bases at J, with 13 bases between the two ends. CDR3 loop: CASLGSSSNYGYTF. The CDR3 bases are TGTGCCAGCCTAGGGTCCAGTTCTAACTATGGCTACACCTTC.

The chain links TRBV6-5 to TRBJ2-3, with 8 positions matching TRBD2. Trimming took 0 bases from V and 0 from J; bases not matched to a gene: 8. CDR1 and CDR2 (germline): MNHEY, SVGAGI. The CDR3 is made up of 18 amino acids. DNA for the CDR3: TGTGCCAGCAGTTACTCCAGGCGGGGGGCACCTAGCACAGATACGCAGTATTTT. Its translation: CASSYSRRGAPSTDTQYF.

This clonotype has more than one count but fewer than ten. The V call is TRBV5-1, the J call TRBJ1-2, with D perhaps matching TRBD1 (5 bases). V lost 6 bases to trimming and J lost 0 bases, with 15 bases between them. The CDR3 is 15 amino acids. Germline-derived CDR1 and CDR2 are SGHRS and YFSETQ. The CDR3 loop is CASTLEGRTNYGYTF. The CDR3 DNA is TGCGCCAGCACCCTTGAGGGGAGGACTAACTATGGCTACACCTTC.

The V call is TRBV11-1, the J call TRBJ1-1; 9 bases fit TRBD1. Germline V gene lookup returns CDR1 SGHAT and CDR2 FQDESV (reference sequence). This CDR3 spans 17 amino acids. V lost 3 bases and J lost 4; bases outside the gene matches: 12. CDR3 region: CASSLTFGTGRFTEAFF. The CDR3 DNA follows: TGTGCCAGCAGCTTGACTTTCGGGACAGGGAGGTTCACTGAAGCTTTCTTT.

CDR3 amino acids: CASRPGTGYGYTF. CDR3 DNA: TGTGCCAGCAGGCCGGGTACGGGCTATGGCTACACCTTC. The chain recombines TRBV12-3 or TRBV12-4 with TRBJ1-2; D uncertain. Trimming shortened V by 6 bases and J by 4 bases, and 12 bases separated the two germline ends. The CDR3 is 13 residues long.

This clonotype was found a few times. CDR3 sequence (DNA): TGTGCCACCAGCCGGGACTCCTACTACGAGCAGTACTTC. Translation: CATSRDSYYEQYF. J is TRBJ2-7 and V is TRBV15; tentatively, D is TRBD2 (6 bases). This CDR3 has 13 amino acids. With 5 bases removed from V and 3 bases from J, the gap between germline ends came to 11 bases. Germline CDR1 and CDR2: LNHNV and YYDKDF (reference sequence). The full variable domain, in which reference TRBV15 and TRBJ2-7 provide the parts outside the CDR3, is DAMVIQNPRYQVTQFGKPVTLSCSQTLNHNVMYWYQQKSSQAPKLLFHYYDKDFNNEADTPDNFQSRRPNTSFCFLDIRSPGLGDTAMYLCATSRDSYYEQYFGPGTRLTVT.